The clone carrying this TCR beta chain has a handful of counts. Antigen: not known. An assay was performed, and its level was deep. Sequencing used immunoSEQ multiplex PCR; TCRdb keeps in-frame clones, though not all of them. Altogether fewer than 850,000 clones are present, more than 70% being singletons, with the ten largest covering about 1.8%. Study donors comprised healthy, HIV-negative adults devoid of recent acute infection or vaccination. The data are from a study of shared clonotypes between healthy human individuals. Findings of the study overall: What naive subsets generally showed was a larger estimated richness than memory subsets showed.

Germline lookup yields CDR1 SGHTA and CDR2 FQGNSA. With 1 base removed from V and 7 bases from J, the gap between germline ends came to 14 bases. The CDR3 totals 15 residues. Sequencing was done on a sample of memory CD4+ T cells sorted from blood. Subset denoted: CD45RA-negative fraction. The J gene is TRBJ1-5, the V gene TRBV7-2; D is perhaps TRBD1 (5 bases). The receptor comes from a woman in her 30s in good health. The CDR3 loop is CASSLVGSEGQPQHF. The DNA for the CDR3 is TGTGCCAGCAGCTTAGTTGGGTCGGAGGGGCAGCCCCAGCATTTT.